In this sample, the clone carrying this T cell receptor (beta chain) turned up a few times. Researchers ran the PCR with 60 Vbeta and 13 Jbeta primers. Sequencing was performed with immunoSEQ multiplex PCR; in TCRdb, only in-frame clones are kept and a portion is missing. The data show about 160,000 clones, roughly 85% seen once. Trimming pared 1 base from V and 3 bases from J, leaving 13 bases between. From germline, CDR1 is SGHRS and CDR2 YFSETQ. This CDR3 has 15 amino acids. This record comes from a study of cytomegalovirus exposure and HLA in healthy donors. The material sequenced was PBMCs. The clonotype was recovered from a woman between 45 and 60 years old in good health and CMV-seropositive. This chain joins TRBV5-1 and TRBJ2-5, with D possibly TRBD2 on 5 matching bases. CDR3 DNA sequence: TGCGCCAGCAGCTTGAAGGAGGTTAGGGAAGAGACCCAGTACTTC. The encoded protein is CASSLKEVREETQYF.